This TCR beta chain was observed in a study of cytomegalovirus exposure and HLA in healthy donors. Trimming stripped 5 bases from V and 0 bases from J, with 20 bases between. This CDR3 contains 17 residues. Germline V lookup: CDR1 SEHNR, CDR2 FQNEAQ (reference sequence). This clone was seen only once. The assay was immunoSEQ multiplex PCR, and TCRdb's table has in-frame clones only and misses some. The repertoire consists of about 330,000 clones, with about nine tenths occurring once and the leading ten covering 1.2%. The sequence came from a woman aged 25 to 45 in good health and CMV-seropositive. The J gene is TRBJ2-7, the V gene TRBV7-9; TRBD1 is a possible D gene (7 bases). The sequencing input was PBMCs. CDR3 amino acids: CASSAGQLVGSSYEQYF. CDR3 DNA sequence: TGTGCCAGCAGCGCGGGACAGCTAGTAGGGAGCTCCTACGAGCAGTACTTC.